The rows below give T cell receptor beta chains drawn from one sample of a study of blood T cell repertoires in COVID-19. Clones were sequenced by immunoSEQ multiplex PCR, and TCRdb holds only the in-frame ones, with some missing. This sample has hundreds of thousands of clones, with nearly 90% found just once. The source material was peripheral blood. Receptor source: a human donor in a cohort sampled during active COVID-19. The CDR3 runs from the conserved cysteine through the conserved F or W. D genes are given only for firm matches. Size values are once, few and many counts, or a class for expanded clones, and some rows have none.

CDR3 DNA: TGTGCCAGCAGGCCAGCGGGGGGGCGAGGTGATACGCAGTATTTT
CDR3 protein: CASRPAGGRGDTQYF
J gene: TRBJ2-3
V gene: TRBV6-5
clone size: NA
D gene: TRBD2

CDR3 DNA: TGTGCCAGCAGCGGGACTAGCGGGTACTACAATGAGCAGTTCTTC
CDR3 protein: CASSGTSGYYNEQFF
J gene: TRBJ2-1
V gene: TRBV6-2/TRBV6-3
clone size: NA
D gene: TRBD2

CDR3 DNA: TGTGCCAGCAGCCTTGTGGGTAGCGGGATTGAAGAGACCCAGTACTTC
CDR3 protein: CASSLVGSGIEETQYF
J gene: TRBJ2-5
V gene: TRBV7-3
clone size: NA
D gene: TRBD2

CDR3 DNA: TGTGCCAGCAGTTACTCCCCCCAGTACACTGAAGCTTTCTTT
CDR3 protein: CASSYSPQYTEAFF
J gene: TRBJ1-1
V gene: TRBV6-6
clone size: NA
D gene: NA

CDR3 DNA: TGTGCCAGCAGCTTAGCTTCACGCGGGGGCCAAAACATTCAGTACTTC
CDR3 protein: CASSLASRGGQNIQYF
J gene: TRBJ2-4
V gene: TRBV7-2
clone size: once
D gene: NA

CDR3 DNA: TGTGCCAGCAGTTTGATCGATCAGGGGACGTATGGCTACACCTTC
CDR3 protein: CASSLIDQGTYGYTF
J gene: TRBJ1-2
V gene: TRBV27
clone size: NA
D gene: NA

CDR3 DNA: TGCGCCAGCAGCCGAGACAGGGGAACCTACGAGCAGTACTTC
CDR3 protein: CASSRDRGTYEQYF
J gene: TRBJ2-7
V gene: TRBV4-3
clone size: NA
D gene: TRBD1

CDR3 DNA: TGTGCCAGCAGCCAAGATTTGATCGGGAGGGGCACAGATACGCAGTATTTT
CDR3 protein: CASSQDLIGRGTDTQYF
J gene: TRBJ2-3
V gene: TRBV4-2
clone size: NA
D gene: TRBD2

CDR3 DNA: TGTGCCAGCAGCGACAGGATAAATTCACCCCTCCACTTT
CDR3 protein: CASSDRINSPLHF
J gene: TRBJ1-6
V gene: TRBV28
clone size: NA
D gene: NA

CDR3 DNA: TGTGCCAGCAGTTACTGGGTCACAGCGGAATCCTACGAGCAGTACTTC
CDR3 protein: CASSYWVTAESYEQYF
J gene: TRBJ2-7
V gene: TRBV6-2/TRBV6-3
clone size: once
D gene: NA

CDR3 DNA: TGTGCTAGTGGTCCCGCCGGCGGGGAGCTGTTTTTT
CDR3 protein: CASGPAGGELFF
J gene: TRBJ2-2
V gene: TRBV12-5
clone size: NA
D gene: NA

CDR3 DNA: TGTGCCAGCAGCCGAAGCGACGGTCTCTCTGGAAACACCATATATTTT
CDR3 protein: CASSRSDGLSGNTIYF
J gene: TRBJ1-3
V gene: TRBV3-1/TRBV3-2
clone size: few
D gene: NA

CDR3 DNA: TGTGCCAGCAGTGAGGAGGACGACACTGAAGCTTTCTTT
CDR3 protein: CASSEEDDTEAFF
J gene: TRBJ1-1
V gene: TRBV6-4
clone size: NA
D gene: NA

CDR3 DNA: TGTGCCAGCAGCTTTAGCGGGGGTAAGGTCGAGTACTTC
CDR3 protein: CASSFSGGKVEYF
J gene: TRBJ2-7
V gene: TRBV7-8
clone size: NA
D gene: TRBD2

CDR3 DNA: TGTGCCACCAGCCTAGGACAGGGTAACACTGAAGCTTTCTTT
CDR3 protein: CATSLGQGNTEAFF
J gene: TRBJ1-1
V gene: TRBV15
clone size: NA
D gene: TRBD1

CDR3 DNA: TGTGCCACCAGCAGAAACTACAGGGATTATGGCTACACCTTC
CDR3 protein: CATSRNYRDYGYTF
J gene: TRBJ1-2
V gene: TRBV15
clone size: few
D gene: NA

CDR3 DNA: TGCAGCGTTGCTCGGCGGGGAGGCTCCTATGGCTACACCTTC
CDR3 protein: CSVARRGGSYGYTF
J gene: TRBJ1-2
V gene: TRBV29-1
clone size: NA
D gene: NA

CDR3 DNA: TGTGCCAGCAGCTTAGGCCCCACAGGAAACACCATATATTTT
CDR3 protein: CASSLGPTGNTIYF
J gene: TRBJ1-3
V gene: TRBV11-2
clone size: NA
D gene: NA

CDR3 DNA: TGTGCCAGCAGTTTTGGGGAAGGTGGGTCACTAGCGGGGGCATTAAGTCACGAGCAGTACTTC
CDR3 protein: CASSFGEGGSLAGALSHEQYF
J gene: TRBJ2-7
V gene: TRBV28
clone size: NA
D gene: TRBD2

CDR3 DNA: TGCGCCAGCAGCCAATCTCGGGGGACCACGCAACTCGAGCAGTACTTC
CDR3 protein: CASSQSRGTTQLEQYF
J gene: TRBJ2-7
V gene: TRBV4-1
clone size: NA
D gene: NA

CDR3 DNA: TGTGCCAGCAGAGGGACAGCAGAAGCTTTCTTT
CDR3 protein: CASRGTAEAFF
J gene: TRBJ1-1
V gene: TRBV6-5
clone size: few
D gene: TRBD1

CDR3 DNA: TGTGCCAGCAGCCGCTTCGAGGAGTTCTCACCCCGTTTC
CDR3 protein: CASSRFEEFSPRF
J gene: TRBJ2-7
V gene: TRBV5-6
clone size: few
D gene: NA